This is a list of T cell receptor beta chains from one sample in a study of cytomegalovirus exposure and HLA in healthy donors. Measured with immunoSEQ multiplex PCR; TCRdb has only the in-frame clones, and not every one. Of 150,000 or so clones in the sample, 86% were seen once. The source material was PBMCs. These receptors were taken from a human donor in good health. The CDR3 runs from the conserved cysteine through the conserved F or W. The D gene is left open where the match is weak. Size values are once, few and many counts, or a class for expanded clones, and some rows have none.

clone_size	v_call	j_call	d_call	cdr3_nt	cdr3_aa
.	TRBV6-5	TRBJ2-7	TRBD1	TGTGCCAGCAGTTACGACAGGGGGGGCTCCTACGAGCAGTACTTC	CASSYDRGGSYEQYF
.	TRBV19	TRBJ2-7	TRBD1	TGTGCCAGTAGTCAAGGGGGCGCAGCCGAGCAGTACTTC	CASSQGGAAEQYF
.	TRBV6-5	TRBJ1-1	.	TGTGCCAGCAGGAGAAGGATACTGGGGGGCACTGAAGCTTTCTTT	CASRRRILGGTEAFF
.	TRBV28	TRBJ2-7	.	TGTGCCAGCAGTTTCCCGCCAGGGAAATCGGACTACGAGCAGTACTTC	CASSFPPGKSDYEQYF
.	TRBV14	TRBJ1-4	.	TGTGCCAGCAGCCAAGATCTCAGGGAAAAACTGTTTTTT	CASSQDLREKLFF
few	TRBV4-1	TRBJ2-1	.	TGCGCCAGCAGCCAAGTGCAGAGCGAGTACAATGAGCAGTTCTTC	CASSQVQSEYNEQFF
.	TRBV15	TRBJ2-2	.	TGTGCCACCAGCAGAGAACGCGGTCGGAACACCGGGGAGCTGTTTTTT	CATSRERGRNTGELFF
once	TRBV18	TRBJ2-1	TRBD2	TGTGCCAGCTCACTAAGGACTAGTAAGCAGTTCTTC	CASSLRTSKQFF
.	TRBV11-2	TRBJ2-7	.	TGTGCCAGTTCGGCCGCGGGGAACGAGCAGTACTTC	CASSAAGNEQYF
.	TRBV27	TRBJ1-4	.	TGTGCCAGCAGCAAACAGGGAGCTAATGAAAAACTGTTTTTT	CASSKQGANEKLFF
.	TRBV27	TRBJ2-7	.	TGTGCCAGCAGTTTTCCCGTCTCCAGGGGAACGCTTGGCGAGCAGTACTTC	CASSFPVSRGTLGEQYF
.	TRBV7-9	TRBJ2-2	.	TGTGCCAGCAGGTGGGGGGAGAACACCGGGGAGCTGTTTTTT	CASRWGENTGELFF
.	TRBV7-2	TRBJ1-1	.	TGTGCCAGCAGCGATGGACAGCATCTTGAAGCTTTCTTT	CASSDGQHLEAFF
once	TRBV12-5	TRBJ1-5	TRBD1	TGTGCTAGTGGTTTGGTACTGGGACAGGGTGATCAGCCCCAGCATTTT	CASGLVLGQGDQPQHF
.	TRBV27	TRBJ1-1	.	TGTGCCAGCAGTAGACAGCAGAACACTGAAGCTTTCTTT	CASSRQQNTEAFF
.	TRBV19	TRBJ2-3	.	TGTGCCAGTAGTATTAGTTACTCCAAGGATACGCAGTATTTT	CASSISYSKDTQYF
.	TRBV27	TRBJ2-7	TRBD2	TGTGCCAGCAGTTCGGCGGGAGGGAGGTCTGTATACGAGCAGTACTTC	CASSSAGGRSVYEQYF
.	TRBV12-5	TRBJ2-3	TRBD2	TGTGCTAGTGCCCCGGGGCGGGGGGGGACCCCATATGCAGATACGCAGTATTTT	CASAPGRGGTPYADTQYF
.	TRBV28	TRBJ1-1	.	TGTGCCAGCAGTTTGCGGACGGGGGACACTGAAGCTTTCTTT	CASSLRTGDTEAFF
.	TRBV28	TRBJ1-5	.	TGTGCCAGCAGTCCAAACCCAGGGTTGGGTCAGCCCCAGCATTTT	CASSPNPGLGQPQHF
.	TRBV7-8	TRBJ1-1	.	TGTGCCAGCAGCTTAGCGAGTCCGGGCACTGAAGCTTTCTTT	CASSLASPGTEAFF
.	TRBV27	TRBJ2-7	TRBD1	TGTGCCAGCAGGATAAGCAGACAGGGGACCTACGAGCAGTACTTC	CASRISRQGTYEQYF
.	TRBV6-1	TRBJ1-5	.	TGTGCCAGCATTATCGGGGGTCGTAATCAGCCCCAGCATTTT	CASIIGGRNQPQHF
few	TRBV29-1	TRBJ2-7	.	TGCAGCGTTGAGTTAGCGGACTACGAGCAGTACTTC	CSVELADYEQYF
.	TRBV6-1	TRBJ2-2	.	TGTGCCAGCAGGAGAGCCCGCACCAACACCGGGGAGCTGTTTTTT	CASRRARTNTGELFF
.	TRBV19	TRBJ2-1	.	TGTGCCAGTAGGAAGGGGTTCAATGAGCAGTTCTTC	CASRKGFNEQFF
.	TRBV28	TRBJ1-1	.	TGTGCCAGCAGTTTTTTTTTCAGGGCCGGGACTGAAGCTTTCTTT	CASSFFFRAGTEAFF
once	TRBV5-1	TRBJ2-7	TRBD1	TGCGCCAGCAGCTTGGTGGACAGGGTTTTCGACGAGCAGTACTTC	CASSLVDRVFDEQYF
few	TRBV29-1	TRBJ1-2	.	TGCAGCGTTGAAGATCGGTCTACGGGGTGGGAATCCTATGGCTACACCTTC	CSVEDRSTGWESYGYTF
.	TRBV5-4	TRBJ2-3	.	TGTGCCAGCAGCTTATCGGATACGCAGTATTTT	CASSLSDTQYF
few	TRBV5-8	TRBJ1-6	TRBD1	TGTGCCAGCAGCCGAGGACAGGAGAGATCACCCCTCCACTTT	CASSRGQERSPLHF
.	TRBV2	TRBJ1-2	.	TGTGCCAGCAGTGATACGGGTTGGGGCTACACCTTC	CASSDTGWGYTF
.	TRBV25-1	TRBJ2-5	.	TGTGCCAGCAGTGAGCACAGGAAAGGGGAGACCCAGTACTTC	CASSEHRKGETQYF
once	TRBV6-5	TRBJ1-5	.	TGTGCCAGCAGGGATCGCGGCTATAGCAATCAGCCCCAGCATTTT	CASRDRGYSNQPQHF
.	TRBV19	TRBJ1-1	.	TGTGCCAGTAAAGCCCGGGAAAACACTGAAGCTTTCTTT	CASKARENTEAFF
.	TRBV5-6	TRBJ1-2	TRBD1	TGTGCCAGCAGCTTCCTCGACAGGGGGAATAACTATGGCTACACCTTC	CASSFLDRGNNYGYTF
once	TRBV27	TRBJ2-5	.	TGTGCCAGCAGTTTAGGGAACAGGGTTACGGAGACCCAGTACTTC	CASSLGNRVTETQYF
.	TRBV18	TRBJ2-1	TRBD2	TGTGCCAGCTCACTAACCGCCAGCGGGAGGGAAAATGAGCAGTTCTTC	CASSLTASGRENEQFF
.	TRBV7-9	TRBJ2-2	.	TGTGCCAGCAGCTTAGAGGTTCGAGGATACCAAGCCGGGGAGCTGTTTTTT	CASSLEVRGYQAGELFF
.	TRBV4-3	TRBJ2-7	TRBD1	TGCGCCAGCAGCCAAGGCGGGACAGGGTTCTACGAGCAGTACTTC	CASSQGGTGFYEQYF
.	TRBV9	TRBJ1-2	.	TGTGCCAGCAGCGTAGCTGCCGGCGGGTATGGCTACACCTTC	CASSVAAGGYGYTF
.	TRBV6-4	TRBJ1-1	.	TGTGCCAGCAGTGAACGTCCGGGCACTGAAGCTTTCTTT	CASSERPGTEAFF
.	TRBV6-5	TRBJ1-2	TRBD1	TGTGCCAGCAGTTACCGGGAGGGGGCACATATCTTC	CASSYREGAHIF
few	TRBV14	TRBJ1-3	.	TGTGCCAGCAGCCAAGCAAGCGGAAACACCATATATTTT	CASSQASGNTIYF
.	TRBV11-2	TRBJ2-7	TRBD1	TGTGCCAGCAGCGACGTAAAGGGGACAGGGTACTACGAGCAGTACTTC	CASSDVKGTGYYEQYF
few	TRBV11-2	TRBJ2-2	TRBD1	TGTGCCAGCAGCCCGGGACAGGGGGACACCGGGGAGCTGTTTTTT	CASSPGQGDTGELFF
once	TRBV6-5	TRBJ1-6	TRBD1	TGTGCCAGCAGTTACCGACAGGGAGATTCACCCCTCCACTTT	CASSYRQGDSPLHF
.	TRBV5-4	TRBJ1-2	.	TGTGCCAGCAGCTTATCACAGGGATTCTATGGCTACACCTTC	CASSLSQGFYGYTF
.	TRBV7-8	TRBJ1-5	.	TGTGCCAGCAGCTTCGGGGATCAGCCCCAGCATTTT	CASSFGDQPQHF
.	TRBV5-1	TRBJ2-5	TRBD2	TGCGCCAGCAGCAGAACTAGCGGACAAGAGACCCAGTACTTC	CASSRTSGQETQYF
few	TRBV5-1	TRBJ1-2	TRBD1	TGCGCCAGCAGCTTGGCATCCGGGACAGCATATGGCTACACCTTC	CASSLASGTAYGYTF